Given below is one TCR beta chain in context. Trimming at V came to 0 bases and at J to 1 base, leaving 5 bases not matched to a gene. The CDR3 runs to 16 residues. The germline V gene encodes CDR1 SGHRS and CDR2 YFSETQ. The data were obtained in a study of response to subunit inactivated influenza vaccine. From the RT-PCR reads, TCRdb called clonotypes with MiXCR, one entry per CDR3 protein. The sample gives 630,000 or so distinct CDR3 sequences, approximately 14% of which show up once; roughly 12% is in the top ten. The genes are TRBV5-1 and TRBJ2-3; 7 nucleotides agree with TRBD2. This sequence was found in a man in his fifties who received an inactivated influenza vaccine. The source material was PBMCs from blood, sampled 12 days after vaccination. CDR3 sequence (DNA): TGCGCCAGCAGCTTGGTTGGACTAGGGGGCACAGATACGCAGTATTTT. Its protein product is CASSLVGLGGTDTQYF.